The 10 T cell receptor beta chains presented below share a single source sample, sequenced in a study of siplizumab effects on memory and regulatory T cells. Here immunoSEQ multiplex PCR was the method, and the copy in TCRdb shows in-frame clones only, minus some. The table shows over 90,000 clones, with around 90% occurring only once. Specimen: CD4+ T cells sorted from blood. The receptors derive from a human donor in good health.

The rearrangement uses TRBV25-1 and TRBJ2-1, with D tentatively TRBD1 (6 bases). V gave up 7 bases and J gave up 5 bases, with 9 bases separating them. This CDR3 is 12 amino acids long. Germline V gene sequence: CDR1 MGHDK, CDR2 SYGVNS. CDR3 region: CASTRGNNEQFF. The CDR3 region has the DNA TGTGCCAGCACGAGGGGGAACAATGAGCAGTTCTTC.

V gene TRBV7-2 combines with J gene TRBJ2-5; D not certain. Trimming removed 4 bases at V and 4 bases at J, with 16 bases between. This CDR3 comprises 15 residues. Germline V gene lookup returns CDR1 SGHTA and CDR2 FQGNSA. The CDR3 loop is CASSSILGGLETQYF. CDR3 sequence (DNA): TGTGCCAGCAGCTCCATTCTGGGCGGATTAGAGACCCAGTACTTC.

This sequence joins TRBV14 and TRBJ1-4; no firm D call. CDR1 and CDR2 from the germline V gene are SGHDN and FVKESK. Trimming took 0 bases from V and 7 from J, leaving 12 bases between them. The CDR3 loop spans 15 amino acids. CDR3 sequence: CASSQELGNIEKLFF. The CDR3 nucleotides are TGTGCCAGCAGCCAAGAGTTGGGCAATATTGAAAAACTGTTTTTT.

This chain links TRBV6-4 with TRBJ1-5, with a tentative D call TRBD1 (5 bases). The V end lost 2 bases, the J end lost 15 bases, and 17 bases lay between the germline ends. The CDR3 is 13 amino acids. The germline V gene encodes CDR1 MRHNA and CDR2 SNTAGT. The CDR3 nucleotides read TGTGCCAGCAGTGACGATGGTGGCAGGGTACTGCATTTT. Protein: CASSDDGGRVLHF.

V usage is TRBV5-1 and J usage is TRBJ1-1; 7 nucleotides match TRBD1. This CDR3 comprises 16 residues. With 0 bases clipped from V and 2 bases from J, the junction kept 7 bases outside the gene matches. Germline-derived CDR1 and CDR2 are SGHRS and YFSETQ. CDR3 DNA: TGCGCCAGCAGCTTGGTCCTCGACAGGGTAAACACTGAAGCTTTCTTT. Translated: CASSLVLDRVNTEAFF.

CDR3 residues: CASSQSESNTGELFF. The CDR3 coding sequence is TGTGCCAGTAGCCAAAGCGAATCGAACACCGGGGAGCTGTTTTTT. The chain recombines TRBV19 with TRBJ2-2; no clear D. The CDR3 is made up of 15 amino acids. The V end lost 6 bases, the J end lost 0 bases, and 11 bases lay between the germline ends. Germline lookup yields CDR1 LNHDA and CDR2 SQIVND (reference sequence).

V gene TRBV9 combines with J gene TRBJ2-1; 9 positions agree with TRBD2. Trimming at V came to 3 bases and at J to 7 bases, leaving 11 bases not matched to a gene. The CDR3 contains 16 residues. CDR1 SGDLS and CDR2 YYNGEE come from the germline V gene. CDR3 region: CASSGGAGGFRNEQFF. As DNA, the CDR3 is TGTGCCAGCAGCGGAGGAGCGGGAGGCTTTAGAAATGAGCAGTTCTTC. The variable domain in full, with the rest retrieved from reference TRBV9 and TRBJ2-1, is DSGVTQTPKHLITATGQRVTLRCSPRSGDLSVYWYQQSLDQGLQFLIQYYNGEERAKGNILERFSAQQFPDLHSELNLSSLELGDSALYFCASSGGAGGFRNEQFFGPGTRLTVL.

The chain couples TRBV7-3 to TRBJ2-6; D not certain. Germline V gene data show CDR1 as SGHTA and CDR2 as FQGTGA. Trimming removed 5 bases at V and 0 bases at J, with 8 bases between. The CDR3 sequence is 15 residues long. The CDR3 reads CASSLTLSGANVLTF. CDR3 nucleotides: TGTGCCAGCAGCCTGACACTCTCTGGGGCCAACGTCCTGACTTTC.

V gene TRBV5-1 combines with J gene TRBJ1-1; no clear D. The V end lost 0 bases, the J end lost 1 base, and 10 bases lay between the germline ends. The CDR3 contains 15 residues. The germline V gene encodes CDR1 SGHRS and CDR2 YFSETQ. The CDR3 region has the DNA TGCGCCAGCAGCTTGGCAGATACACGGAACACTGAAGCTTTCTTT. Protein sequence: CASSLADTRNTEAFF.

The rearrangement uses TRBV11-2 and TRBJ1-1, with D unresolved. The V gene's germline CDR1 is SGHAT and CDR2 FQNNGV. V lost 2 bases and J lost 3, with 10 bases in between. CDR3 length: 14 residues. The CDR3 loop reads CASSLSVGHTEAFF. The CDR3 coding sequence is TGTGCCAGCAGCTTAAGCGTCGGCCACACTGAAGCTTTCTTT.